This T cell receptor (beta chain) was obtained from a study of blood T cells in healthy people across ages. Findings and caveats of the study: Both naive CD4+ cell counts and diversity were greater in long-lived donors than in aged donors.

A second PCR of about 7 to 11 cycles used a sample-barcoded 5' primer and a J-beta primer mix. Every single cDNA molecule received a tag from a template-switch adaptor with 12 random nucleotides. Each single sample gave us at least 2.5 million CDR3-containing paired-end reads. In TCRdb, the 5' RACE reads were re-called with MiXCR into one record per CDR3 protein. The sample gives more than 800,000 distinct CDR3 sequences, more than 25% of which show up once; 15% to 20% is in the top ten. The CDR3 length is 13 residues. V lost 1 base and J lost 8, with 13 bases in between. Germline lookup yields CDR1 DFQATT and CDR2 SNEGSKA (reference sequence). Of note for this clonotype: No antigen is known for it.

Source material: blood. The sequence derives from a woman of 80 years or more in good health. V usage is TRBV20-1 and J usage is TRBJ2-3; D is possibly TRBD2 (6 bases). CDR3 region: CSARGQGGGTQYF. CDR3 nucleotides: TGCAGTGCTAGAGGGCAGGGAGGAGGTACGCAGTATTTT.